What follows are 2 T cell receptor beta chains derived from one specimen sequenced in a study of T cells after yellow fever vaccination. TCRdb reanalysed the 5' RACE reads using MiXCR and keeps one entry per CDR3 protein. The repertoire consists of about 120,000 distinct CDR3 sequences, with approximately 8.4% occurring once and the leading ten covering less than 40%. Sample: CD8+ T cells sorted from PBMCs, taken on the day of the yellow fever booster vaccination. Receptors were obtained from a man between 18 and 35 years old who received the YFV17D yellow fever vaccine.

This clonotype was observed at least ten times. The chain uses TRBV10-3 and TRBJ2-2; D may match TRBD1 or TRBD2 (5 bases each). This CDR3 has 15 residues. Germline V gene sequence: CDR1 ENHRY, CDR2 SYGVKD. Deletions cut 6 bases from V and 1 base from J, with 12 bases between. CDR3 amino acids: CAIRGVQLNTGELFF. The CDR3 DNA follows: TGTGCCATCAGGGGGGTCCAATTGAACACCGGGGAGCTGTTTTTT.

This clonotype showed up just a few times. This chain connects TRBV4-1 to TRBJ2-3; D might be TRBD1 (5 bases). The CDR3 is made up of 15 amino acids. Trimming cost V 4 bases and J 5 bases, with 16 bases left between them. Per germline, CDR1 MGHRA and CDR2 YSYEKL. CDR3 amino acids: CASSPRHVQGDTQYF. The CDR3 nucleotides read TGCGCCAGCAGCCCACGACATGTCCAGGGAGATACGCAGTATTTT.